Listed below are T cell receptor beta chains from one sample, sequenced in a study of T cell repertoires in cytomegalovirus infection. TCRdb itself ran the reads through MiXCR, one entry per CDR3 protein. The sample consists of a few hundred thousand distinct CDR3 sequences, approximately 10% of them appearing once. Material for sequencing was PBMCs. These receptors came from a human donor in good health (CMV status not recorded). Some clones in this sample may be carry-over from other donors' samples. The CDR3 runs from the conserved cysteine through the conserved F or W. D genes are given only for firm matches. Clone size, where shown, is once, few, many, or a class for clones that have expanded.

v_gene	abundance	d_gene	j_gene	CDR3aa	CDR3nt
TRBV7-2	many	-	TRBJ1-1	CASSSPNREGTEAFF	TGTGCCAGCAGCTCCCCTAACAGGGAAGGAACTGAAGCTTTCTTT
TRBV28	few	TRBD1	TRBJ2-5	CASSLPAPAGGGTQYF	TGTGCCAGCAGTTTGCCTGCGCCGGCAGGGGGTGGGACCCAGTACTTC
TRBV4-2	-	-	TRBJ1-6	CASSQLRAGTYNSPLHF	TGTGCCAGCAGCCAATTGCGTGCAGGGACCTATAATTCACCCCTCCACTTT
TRBV6-2/TRBV6-3	few	-	TRBJ2-6	CASSQLKFPGANVLTF	TGTGCCAGCAGTCAGCTCAAGTTTCCTGGGGCCAACGTCCTGACTTTC
TRBV7-2	many	-	TRBJ2-7	CASSPGLETSYEQYF	TGTGCCAGCAGCCCTGGACTGGAAACCTCCTACGAGCAGTACTTC
TRBV7-2	many	TRBD2	TRBJ2-7	CASSLIAGLEQYF	TGTGCCAGCAGCTTAATAGCGGGCCTCGAGCAGTACTTC
TRBV7-2	many	-	TRBJ2-5	CASSLGLSQETQYF	TGTGCCAGCAGCTTAGGGCTATCCCAAGAGACCCAGTACTTC
TRBV30	many	-	TRBJ1-1	CAWSVNVGTGKNTEAFF	TGTGCCTGGAGTGTAAACGTAGGGACTGGAAAAAACACTGAAGCTTTCTTT
TRBV11-1	many	TRBD1	TRBJ2-7	CASSFSRDRGYEQYF	TGTGCCAGCAGCTTCTCCCGGGACAGGGGGTACGAGCAGTACTTC
TRBV7-2	many	TRBD1	TRBJ1-6	CASSLAPGQALHF	TGTGCCAGCAGCTTAGCGCCGGGACAGGCCCTCCACTTT
TRBV28	-	-	TRBJ1-5	CASSLSFGNQPQHF	TGTGCCAGCAGTTTATCCTTTGGGAATCAGCCCCAGCATTTT
TRBV7-2	many	-	TRBJ1-1	CASSLGILNTEAFF	TGTGCCAGCAGCTTAGGAATCTTGAACACTGAAGCTTTCTTT
TRBV7-8	many	-	TRBJ1-3	CASSYGTPGNTIYF	TGTGCCAGCAGCTACGGGACACCTGGAAACACCATATATTTT
TRBV12-3/TRBV12-4	many	-	TRBJ1-3	CASSFAGGTGNTIYF	TGTGCCAGCAGTTTCGCCGGAGGGACGGGAAACACCATATATTTT
TRBV2	-	-	TRBJ1-1	CASIDGWADPEDTEAFF	TGTGCCAGCATAGACGGTTGGGCAGACCCCGAGGACACTGAAGCTTTCTTT
TRBV24-1	many	-	TRBJ1-6	CATSESANSPLHF	TGTGCCACCAGTGAGTCAGCAAATTCACCCCTCCACTTT
TRBV28	many	-	TRBJ2-7	CASGGWYEQYF	TGTGCCTCGGGGGGCTGGTACGAGCAGTACTTC
TRBV7-2	many	-	TRBJ1-4	CASSLAGGGSEKLFF	TGTGCCAGCAGCTTAGCTGGGGGTGGTAGTGAAAAACTGTTTTTT
TRBV7-6	many	TRBD2	TRBJ2-7	CASSLLAGESPNEQYF	TGTGCCAGCAGCTTACTTGCGGGAGAAAGCCCCAACGAGCAGTACTTC
TRBV28	many	TRBD2	TRBJ2-2	CASTSKTGNIERGQELFF	TGTGCCAGCACCTCGAAGACCGGGAACATTGAGCGGGGTCAGGAGCTGTTTTTT
TRBV7-2	many	TRBD1	TRBJ1-2	CASSLGRTGRDYGYTF	TGTGCCAGCAGCTTAGGAAGGACAGGGCGAGACTATGGCTACACCTTC
TRBV12-3/TRBV12-4	many	-	TRBJ2-2	CASSLRLRSNTGELFF	TGTGCCAGCAGTTTAAGGCTCCGATCGAACACCGGGGAGCTGTTTTTT
TRBV7-9	many	-	TRBJ2-7	CASSPGGGAYEQYF	TGTGCCAGCAGCCCCGGTGGCGGGGCCTACGAGCAGTACTTC
TRBV11-2	-	-	TRBJ2-3	CASSLVPLGRGTDTQYF	TGTGCCAGCAGCTTAGTCCCCCTCGGGCGCGGCACAGATACGCAGTATTTT
TRBV12-3/TRBV12-4	few	-	TRBJ2-7	CASSFLGDEQYF	TGTGCCAGCAGTTTTTTGGGGGACGAGCAGTACTTC
TRBV20-1	-	TRBD1	TRBJ1-1	CSARDLGGTANTEAFF	TGCAGTGCTAGAGATCTGGGTGGGACAGCGAACACTGAAGCTTTCTTT
TRBV7-2	many	TRBD1	TRBJ1-5	CASSLHRGGQPQHF	TGTGCCAGCAGCCTGCACAGGGGAGGTCAGCCCCAGCATTTT